The rows below give T cell receptor beta chains drawn from one sample of a study of PD-1 blockade in classical Hodgkin lymphoma. Clones were read by immunoSEQ multiplex PCR, and TCRdb kept only the in-frame ones, dropping some. Of 39,000 or so clones in the sample, approximately 86% were seen once. Sequencing was performed on peripheral blood mononuclear cells (PBMCs), taken before the second cycle of nivolumab. The receptors were sampled from a human donor with classical Hodgkin lymphoma. Both conserved end residues are part of each CDR3. D genes are given only for firm matches. The size field is filled for only some rows; it gives once, few, many or a size class.

CDR3 length | J gene | D gene | V gene | clone size | CDR3 protein | CDR3 DNA
16 | TRBJ2-1 | TRBD1 | TRBV28 | few | CASSLSGTGGAVKQFF | TGTGCCAGCAGTTTATCGGGGACAGGGGGCGCGGTGAAACAGTTCTTC
14 | TRBJ1-6 | . | TRBV6-6 | . | CASRPGASNSPLHF | TGTGCCAGCAGACCCGGGGCATCTAATTCACCCCTCCACTTT
14 | TRBJ2-2 | TRBD1 | TRBV27 | . | CASSAQGAAGELFF | TGTGCCAGCAGTGCACAGGGGGCGGCCGGGGAGCTGTTTTTT
14 | TRBJ2-7 | . | TRBV10-3 | . | CAISGGFWSYEQYF | TGTGCCATCAGTGGAGGGTTTTGGTCCTACGAGCAGTACTTC
17 | TRBJ2-5 | . | TRBV21-1 | few | CASSKARSGSLEETQYF | TGTGCCAGCAGCAAAGCGCGAAGCGGGAGTTTGGAGGAGACCCAGTACTTC
16 | TRBJ1-4 | . | TRBV27 | . | CASSLQSGRTNEKLFF | TGTGCCAGCAGTTTACAGTCCGGGCGCACTAATGAAAAACTGTTTTTT
14 | TRBJ2-2 | . | TRBV5-6 | . | CASSYLYRTGELFF | TGTGCCAGCAGCTACCTGTACAGGACCGGGGAGCTGTTTTTT
16 | TRBJ2-3 | . | TRBV5-1 | . | CASSAMTFSSTDTQYF | TGCGCCAGCAGCGCCATGACGTTTTCTAGCACAGATACGCAGTATTTT
16 | TRBJ2-2 | TRBD2 | TRBV19 | . | CASSIVGLAGPKELFF | TGTGCCAGTAGTATAGTGGGACTAGCGGGCCCGAAGGAGCTGTTTTTT
11 | TRBJ2-7 | . | TRBV6-1 | . | CASSEIYEQYF | TGTGCCAGCAGCGAAATCTACGAGCAGTACTTC
14 | TRBJ2-7 | . | TRBV19 | medium-sized | CASSKTGTYYEQYF | TGTGCCAGTAGTAAAACCGGGACCTACTACGAGCAGTACTTC
14 | TRBJ2-1 | . | TRBV6-1 | . | CASRTDPTYNEQFF | TGTGCCAGCAGGACTGACCCGACCTACAATGAGCAGTTCTTC
16 | TRBJ1-1 | . | TRBV9 | . | CASSLGAIDGNTEAFF | TGTGCCAGCAGTCTAGGTGCAATTGATGGGAACACTGAAGCTTTCTTT
14 | TRBJ1-5 | . | TRBV28 | once | CASKPGTPYQPQHF | TGTGCCAGCAAACCGGGAACCCCTTATCAGCCCCAGCATTTT
14 | TRBJ2-3 | . | TRBV19 | . | CASRSVGHTDTQYF | TGTGCCAGTCGCTCCGTGGGCCACACAGATACGCAGTATTTT
16 | TRBJ2-3 | . | TRBV5-4 | once | CASSYTGLVSTDTQYF | TGTGCCAGCAGTTATACTGGACTGGTCAGCACAGATACGCAGTATTTT
14 | TRBJ1-1 | . | TRBV9 | . | CASSAGSMNTEAFF | TGTGCCAGCAGCGCGGGCAGCATGAACACTGAAGCTTTCTTT
13 | TRBJ2-6 | . | TRBV4-2 | . | CASSHAGANVLTF | TGTGCCAGCAGCCATGCCGGGGCCAACGTCCTGACTTTC
15 | TRBJ2-7 | TRBD2 | TRBV4-3 | once | CASSPGLAYSYEQYF | TGCGCCAGCAGCCCAGGACTAGCCTACTCCTACGAGCAGTACTTC
16 | TRBJ2-1 | TRBD2 | TRBV9 | . | CASSVKERDIKNEQFF | TGTGCCAGCAGCGTAAAGGAGCGGGATATTAAGAATGAGCAGTTCTTC
18 | TRBJ1-3 | . | TRBV15 | . | CATSRGKYRASSGNTIYF | TGTGCCACCAGCAGGGGCAAATACAGGGCGAGCTCTGGAAACACCATATATTTT
16 | TRBJ2-7 | . | TRBV28 | . | CASSFVLGPSSYEQYF | TGTGCCAGCAGTTTTGTTCTGGGGCCTTCCTCCTACGAGCAGTACTTC
15 | TRBJ1-3 | . | TRBV6-6 | . | CASSIPSRTGNTIYF | TGTGCCAGCAGTATTCCCTCGAGGACTGGAAACACCATATATTTT
16 | TRBJ2-2 | . | TRBV7-9 | . | CASWDFSGGNTGELFF | TGTGCCAGCTGGGACTTTTCCGGGGGGAACACCGGGGAGCTGTTTTTT
14 | TRBJ2-1 | TRBD2 | TRBV7-9 | . | CANQGTSSYNEQFF | TGTGCCAATCAGGGGACTAGCTCTTACAATGAGCAGTTCTTC
15 | TRBJ2-7 | TRBD1 | TRBV19 | . | CASGTTGGVFYEQYF | TGTGCCAGTGGGACGACAGGGGGCGTATTTTACGAGCAGTACTTC
15 | TRBJ1-2 | . | TRBV25-1 | . | CASSESRGLNYGYTF | TGTGCCAGCAGTGAATCCCGGGGCCTTAACTATGGCTACACCTTC
17 | TRBJ2-4 | . | TRBV4-2 | . | CASSQDSGRGTPNIQYF | TGTGCCAGCAGCCAAGATAGCGGCAGGGGGACCCCAAACATTCAGTACTTC
13 | TRBJ1-2 | . | TRBV19 | . | CASTSRGDVGYTF | TGTGCCAGTACCTCGAGGGGGGATGTTGGCTACACCTTC
14 | TRBJ1-5 | TRBD1 | TRBV5-1 | . | CASSSGQTNQPQHF | TGCGCCAGCAGCTCGGGACAGACCAATCAGCCCCAGCATTTT
18 | TRBJ1-4 | . | TRBV4-1 | few | CASSQDWGRASTNEKLFF | TGCGCCAGCAGCCAAGATTGGGGCAGGGCGTCAACTAATGAAAAACTGTTTTTT
16 | TRBJ1-1 | TRBD1 | TRBV28 | . | CASSPARQGLNTEAFF | TGTGCCAGCAGTCCCGCCCGACAGGGACTGAACACTGAAGCTTTCTTT
14 | TRBJ1-6 | . | TRBV25-1 | . | CASSESGTNSPLHF | TGTGCCAGCAGTGAATCAGGGACAAATTCACCCCTCCACTTT
15 | TRBJ2-1 | . | TRBV7-9 | . | CASSPAERLNDEQFF | TGTGCCAGCAGCCCCGCCGAGCGGCTCAACGATGAGCAGTTCTTC
18 | TRBJ2-1 | TRBD2 | TRBV11-2 | . | CASSLALGLAGTYNEQFF | TGTGCCAGCAGCTTAGCCCTAGGACTAGCGGGGACCTACAATGAGCAGTTCTTC
15 | TRBJ2-1 | TRBD1 | TRBV10-3 | . | CAISETGGSYNEQFF | TGTGCCATCAGTGAAACAGGGGGCTCTTACAATGAGCAGTTCTTC
14 | TRBJ1-2 | . | TRBV28 | . | CASRPDSTGYGYTF | TGTGCCAGCAGACCAGACTCGACGGGCTATGGCTACACCTTC
14 | TRBJ1-5 | . | TRBV29-1 | . | CSVGDGRGNQPQHF | TGCAGCGTTGGGGACGGAAGGGGCAATCAGCCCCAGCATTTT
17 | TRBJ1-1 | . | TRBV10-2 | . | CASKTGGVGPDWTEAFF | TGCGCCAGCAAAACTGGGGGGGTGGGCCCCGATTGGACTGAAGCTTTCTTT